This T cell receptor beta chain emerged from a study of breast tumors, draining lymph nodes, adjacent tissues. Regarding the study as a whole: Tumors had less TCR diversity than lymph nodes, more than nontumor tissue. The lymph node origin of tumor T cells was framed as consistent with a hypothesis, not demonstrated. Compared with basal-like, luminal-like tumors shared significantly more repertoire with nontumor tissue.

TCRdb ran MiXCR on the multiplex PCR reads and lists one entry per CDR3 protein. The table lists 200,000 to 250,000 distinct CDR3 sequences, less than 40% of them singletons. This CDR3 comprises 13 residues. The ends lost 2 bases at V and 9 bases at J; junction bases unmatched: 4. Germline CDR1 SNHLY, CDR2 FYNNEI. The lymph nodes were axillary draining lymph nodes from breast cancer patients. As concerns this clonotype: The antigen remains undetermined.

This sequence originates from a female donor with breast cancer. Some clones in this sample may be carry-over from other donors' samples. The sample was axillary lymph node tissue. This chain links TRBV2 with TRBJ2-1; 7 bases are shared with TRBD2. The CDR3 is CASSETGGSEQFF. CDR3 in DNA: TGTGCCAGCAGTGAAACGGGGGGAAGTGAGCAGTTCTTC.